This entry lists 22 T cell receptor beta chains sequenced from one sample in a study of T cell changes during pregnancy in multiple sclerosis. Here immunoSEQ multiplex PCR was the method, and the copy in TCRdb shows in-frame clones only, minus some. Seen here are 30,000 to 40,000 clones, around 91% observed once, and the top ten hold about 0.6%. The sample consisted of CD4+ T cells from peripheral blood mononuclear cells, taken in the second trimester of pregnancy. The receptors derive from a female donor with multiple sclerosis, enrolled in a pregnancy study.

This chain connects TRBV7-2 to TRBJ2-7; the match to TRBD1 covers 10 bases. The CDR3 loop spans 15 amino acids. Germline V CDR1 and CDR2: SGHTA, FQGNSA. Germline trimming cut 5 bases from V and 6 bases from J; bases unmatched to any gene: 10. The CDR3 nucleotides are TGTGCCAGCAGCCTAGTGGGACAGGGGATGGCCGAGCAGTACTTC. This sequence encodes CASSLVGQGMAEQYF.

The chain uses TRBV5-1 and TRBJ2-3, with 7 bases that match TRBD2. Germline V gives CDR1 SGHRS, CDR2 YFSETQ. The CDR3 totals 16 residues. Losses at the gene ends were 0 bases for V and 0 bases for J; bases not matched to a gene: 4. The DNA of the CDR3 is TGCGCCAGCAGCTTGGACAGCGGGGCAAGCACAGATACGCAGTATTTT. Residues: CASSLDSGASTDTQYF.

CDR3 sequence: CASSFHFSPDTQYF. In DNA form, the CDR3 reads TGCGCCAGCAGCTTCCACTTCTCTCCAGATACGCAGTATTTT. This chain uses TRBV5-1 with TRBJ2-3; D not resolved. Per germline, CDR1 SGHRS and CDR2 YFSETQ. Trimming stripped 2 bases from V and 4 bases from J, with 11 bases between. The CDR3 sequence is 14 residues long.

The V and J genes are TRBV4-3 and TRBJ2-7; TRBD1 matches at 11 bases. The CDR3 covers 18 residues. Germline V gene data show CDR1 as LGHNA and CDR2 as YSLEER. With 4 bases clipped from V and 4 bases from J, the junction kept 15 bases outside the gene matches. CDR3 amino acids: CASSRHNSGQGGNYEQYF. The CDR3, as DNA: TGCGCCAGCAGCCGCCATAACTCGGGACAGGGGGGTAATTACGAGCAGTACTTC.

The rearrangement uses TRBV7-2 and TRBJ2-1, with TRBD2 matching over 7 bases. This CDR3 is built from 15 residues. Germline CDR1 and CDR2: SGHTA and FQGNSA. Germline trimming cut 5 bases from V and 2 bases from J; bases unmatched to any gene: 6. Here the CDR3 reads CASSKGTTPYNEQFF. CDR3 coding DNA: TGTGCCAGCAGCAAGGGGACTACCCCCTACAATGAGCAGTTCTTC.

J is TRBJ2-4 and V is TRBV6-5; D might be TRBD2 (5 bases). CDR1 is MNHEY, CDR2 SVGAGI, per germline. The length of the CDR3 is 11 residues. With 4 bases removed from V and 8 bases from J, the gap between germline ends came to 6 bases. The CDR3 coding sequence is TGTGCCAGCAGTTCGGGGTACATTCAGTACTTC. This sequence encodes CASSSGYIQYF.

CDR3 amino acids: CASSGRGTDTQYF. The CDR3 DNA sequence: TGTGCCAGTTCCGGCAGGGGCACAGATACGCAGTATTTT. The chain has TRBV19 and TRBJ2-3; D is possibly TRBD1 (5 bases). Germline values: CDR1 LNHDA, CDR2 SQIVND (reference sequence). This CDR3 spans 13 amino acids. Trimming took 8 bases from V and 1 from J, leaving 10 bases between them.

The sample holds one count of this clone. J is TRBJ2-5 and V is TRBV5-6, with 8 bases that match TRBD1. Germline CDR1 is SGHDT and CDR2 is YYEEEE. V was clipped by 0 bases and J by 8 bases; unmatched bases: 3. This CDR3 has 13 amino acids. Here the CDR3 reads CASSLGQGATQYF. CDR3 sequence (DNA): TGTGCCAGCAGCTTGGGCCAGGGGGCCACCCAGTACTTC.

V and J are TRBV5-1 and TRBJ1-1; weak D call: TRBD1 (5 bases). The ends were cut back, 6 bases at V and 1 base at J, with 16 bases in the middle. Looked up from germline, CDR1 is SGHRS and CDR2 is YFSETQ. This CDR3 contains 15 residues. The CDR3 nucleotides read TGCGCCAGCACAGGAGGGCTCACAGGGAACACTGAAGCTTTCTTT. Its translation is CASTGGLTGNTEAFF.

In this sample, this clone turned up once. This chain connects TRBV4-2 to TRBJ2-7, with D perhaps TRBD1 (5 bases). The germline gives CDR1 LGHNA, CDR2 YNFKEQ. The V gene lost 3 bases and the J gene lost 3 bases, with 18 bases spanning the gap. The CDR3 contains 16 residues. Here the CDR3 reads CASSQDPRGSYYEQYF. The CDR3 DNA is TGTGCCAGCAGCCAGGATCCAAGGGGAAGTTACTACGAGCAGTACTTC.

In DNA, the CDR3 is TGTGCCAGCAGTAAAGCGGTGTTGTCACACGATACGCAGTATTTT. This translates into CASSKAVLSHDTQYF. This chain uses TRBV7-2 with TRBJ2-3; a possible D gene is TRBD2 (5 bases). This CDR3 is 15 amino acids long. V shed 6 bases and J shed 6 bases, with 19 bases lying between them. CDR1 is SGHTA, CDR2 FQGNSA, per germline.

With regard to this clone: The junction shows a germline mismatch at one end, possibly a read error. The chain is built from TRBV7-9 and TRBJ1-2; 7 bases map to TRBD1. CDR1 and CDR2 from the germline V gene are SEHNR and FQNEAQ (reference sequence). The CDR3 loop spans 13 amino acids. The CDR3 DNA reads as TGTGCCAGCAGCTTACAGGGGGGCCTCCGGCGCCACTTC. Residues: CASSLQGGLRRHF.

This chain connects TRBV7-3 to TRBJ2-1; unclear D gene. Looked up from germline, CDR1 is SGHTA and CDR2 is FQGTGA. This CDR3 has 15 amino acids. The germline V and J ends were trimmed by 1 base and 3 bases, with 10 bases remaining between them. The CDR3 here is CASSLSPYGYNEQFF. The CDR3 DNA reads TGTGCCAGCAGCTTAAGCCCCTACGGCTACAATGAGCAGTTCTTC.

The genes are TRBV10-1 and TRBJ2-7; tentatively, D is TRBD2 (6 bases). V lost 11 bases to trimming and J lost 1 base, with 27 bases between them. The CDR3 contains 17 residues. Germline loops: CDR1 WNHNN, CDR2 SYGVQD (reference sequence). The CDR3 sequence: CASLGDSPNRSSYEQYF. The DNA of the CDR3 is TGCGCCTCCCTGGGGGACTCCCCCAACCGTTCGTCCTACGAGCAGTACTTC.

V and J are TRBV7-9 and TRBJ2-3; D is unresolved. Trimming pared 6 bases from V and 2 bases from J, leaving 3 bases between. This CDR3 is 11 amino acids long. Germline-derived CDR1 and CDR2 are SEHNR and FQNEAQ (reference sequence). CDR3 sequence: CASSNTDTQYF. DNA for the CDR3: TGTGCCAGCAGTAACACAGATACGCAGTATTTT.

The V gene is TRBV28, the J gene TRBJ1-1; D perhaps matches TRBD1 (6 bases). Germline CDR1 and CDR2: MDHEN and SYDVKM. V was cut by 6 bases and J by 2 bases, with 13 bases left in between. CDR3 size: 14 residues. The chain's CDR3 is CASSGDRLNTEAFF. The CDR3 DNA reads TGTGCCAGCAGCGGTGACAGGTTAAACACTGAAGCTTTCTTT.

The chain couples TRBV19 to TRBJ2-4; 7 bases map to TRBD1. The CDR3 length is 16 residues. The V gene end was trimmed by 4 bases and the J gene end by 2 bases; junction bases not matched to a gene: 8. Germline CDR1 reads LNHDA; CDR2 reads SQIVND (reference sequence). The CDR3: CASSTSETGTKNIQYF. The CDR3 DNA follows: TGTGCCAGTAGTACCTCCGAGACAGGGACCAAAAACATTCAGTACTTC.

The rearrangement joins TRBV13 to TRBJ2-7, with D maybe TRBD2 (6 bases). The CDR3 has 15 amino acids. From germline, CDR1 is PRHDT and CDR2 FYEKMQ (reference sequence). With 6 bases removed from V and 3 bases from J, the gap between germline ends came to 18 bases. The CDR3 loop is CASSVWGSGNYEQYF. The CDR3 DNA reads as TGTGCCAGCAGTGTATGGGGTAGCGGTAACTACGAGCAGTACTTC.

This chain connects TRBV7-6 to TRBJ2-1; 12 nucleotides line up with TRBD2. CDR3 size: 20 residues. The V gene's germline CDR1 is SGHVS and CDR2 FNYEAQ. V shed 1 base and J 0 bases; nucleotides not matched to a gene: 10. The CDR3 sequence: CASSLVPLAGGTLSYNEQFF. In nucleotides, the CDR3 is TGTGCCAGCAGCTTAGTGCCACTAGCGGGAGGAACACTCTCCTACAATGAGCAGTTCTTC. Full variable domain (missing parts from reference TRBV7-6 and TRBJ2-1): GAGVSQSPRYKVTKRGQDVALRCDPISGHVSLYWYRQALGQGPEFLTYFNYEAQQDKSGLPNDRFSAERPEGSISTLTIQRTEQRDSAMYRCASSLVPLAGGTLSYNEQFFGPGTRLTVL.

CDR3 region: CASSMDRGRGNYGYTF. The CDR3 nucleotides are TGTGCCAGCAGCATGGACAGGGGGCGCGGGAACTATGGCTACACCTTC. This chain joins TRBV5-6 and TRBJ1-2, with TRBD1 matching over 11 bases. The trim removed 4 bases at V and 2 bases at J, leaving 7 bases unmatched. The CDR3 loop spans 16 amino acids. Per germline, CDR1 SGHDT and CDR2 YYEEEE.

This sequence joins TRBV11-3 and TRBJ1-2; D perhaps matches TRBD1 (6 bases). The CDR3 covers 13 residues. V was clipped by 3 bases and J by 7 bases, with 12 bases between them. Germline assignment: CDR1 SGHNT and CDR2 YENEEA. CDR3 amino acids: CASSFEGDFGYTF. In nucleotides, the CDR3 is TGTGCCAGCAGCTTCGAGGGGGATTTTGGCTACACCTTC.

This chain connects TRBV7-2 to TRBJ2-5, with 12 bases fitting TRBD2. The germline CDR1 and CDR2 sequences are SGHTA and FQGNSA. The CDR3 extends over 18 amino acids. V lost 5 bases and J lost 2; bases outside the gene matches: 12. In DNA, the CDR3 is TGTGCCAGCAGCATCTCCAACTTGGGGACTAGCGGGCAAGAGACCCAGTACTTC. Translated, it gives CASSISNLGTSGQETQYF.